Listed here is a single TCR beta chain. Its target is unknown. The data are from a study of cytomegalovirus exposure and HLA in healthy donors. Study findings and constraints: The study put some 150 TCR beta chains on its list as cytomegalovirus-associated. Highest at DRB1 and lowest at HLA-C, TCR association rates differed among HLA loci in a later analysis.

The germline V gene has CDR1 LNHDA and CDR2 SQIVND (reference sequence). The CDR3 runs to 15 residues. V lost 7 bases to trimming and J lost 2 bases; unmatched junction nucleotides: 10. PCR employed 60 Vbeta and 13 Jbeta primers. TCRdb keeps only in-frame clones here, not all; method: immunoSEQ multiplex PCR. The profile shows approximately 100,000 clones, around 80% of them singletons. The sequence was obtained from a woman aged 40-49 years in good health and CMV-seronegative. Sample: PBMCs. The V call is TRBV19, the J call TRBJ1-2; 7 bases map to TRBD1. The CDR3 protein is CASTTPKTGNYGYTF. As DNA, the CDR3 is TGTGCCAGTACCACCCCCAAGACAGGGAACTATGGCTACACCTTC.